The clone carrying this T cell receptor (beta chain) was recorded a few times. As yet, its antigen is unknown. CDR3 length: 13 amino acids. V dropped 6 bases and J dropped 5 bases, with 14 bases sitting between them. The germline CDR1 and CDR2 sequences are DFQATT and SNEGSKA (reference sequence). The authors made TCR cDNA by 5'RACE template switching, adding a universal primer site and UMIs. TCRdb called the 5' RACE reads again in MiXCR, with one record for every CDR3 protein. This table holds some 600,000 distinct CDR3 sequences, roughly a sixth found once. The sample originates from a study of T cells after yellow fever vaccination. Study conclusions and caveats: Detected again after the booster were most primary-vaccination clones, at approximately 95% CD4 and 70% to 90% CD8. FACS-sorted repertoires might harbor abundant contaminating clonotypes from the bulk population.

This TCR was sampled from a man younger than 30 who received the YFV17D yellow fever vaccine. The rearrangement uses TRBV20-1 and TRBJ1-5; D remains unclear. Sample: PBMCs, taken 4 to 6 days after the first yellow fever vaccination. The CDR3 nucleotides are TGCAGTGCAAGACGCCGCGTGGATCAGCCCCAGCATTTT. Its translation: CSARRRVDQPQHF.